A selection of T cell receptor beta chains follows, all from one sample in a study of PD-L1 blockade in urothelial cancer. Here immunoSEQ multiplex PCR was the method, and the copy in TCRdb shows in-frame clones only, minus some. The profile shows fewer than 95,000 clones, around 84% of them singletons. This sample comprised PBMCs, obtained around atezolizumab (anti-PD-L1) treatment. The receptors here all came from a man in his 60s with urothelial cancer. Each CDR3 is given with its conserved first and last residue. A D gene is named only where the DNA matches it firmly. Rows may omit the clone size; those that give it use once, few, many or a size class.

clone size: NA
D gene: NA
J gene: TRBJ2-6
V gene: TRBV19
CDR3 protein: CATRDFPSSGANVLTF
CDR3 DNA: TGTGCCACCCGGGACTTCCCGTCCTCTGGGGCCAACGTCCTGACTTTC

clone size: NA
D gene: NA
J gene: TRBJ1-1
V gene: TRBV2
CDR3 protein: CASTESQNTEAFF
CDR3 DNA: TGTGCCAGCACCGAGAGTCAGAACACTGAAGCTTTCTTT

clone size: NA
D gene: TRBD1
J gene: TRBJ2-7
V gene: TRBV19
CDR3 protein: CASSIIQGARPEQYF
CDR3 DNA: TGTGCCAGTAGTATAATACAGGGGGCGCGTCCCGAGCAGTACTTC

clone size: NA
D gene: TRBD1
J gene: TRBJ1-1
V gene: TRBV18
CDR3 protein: CASSERQGDTEAFF
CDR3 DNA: TGTGCCAGCTCAGAACGACAGGGGGACACTGAAGCTTTCTTT

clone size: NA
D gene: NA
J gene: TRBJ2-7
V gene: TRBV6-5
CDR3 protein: CASSLSHRAGVEQYF
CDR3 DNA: TGTGCCAGCAGTTTGTCCCACAGGGCTGGGGTCGAGCAGTACTTC

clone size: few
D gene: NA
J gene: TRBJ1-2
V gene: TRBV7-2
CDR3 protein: CASSLLGGRTNYGYTF
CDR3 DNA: TGTGCCAGCAGCTTGCTTGGAGGAAGGACCAACTATGGCTACACCTTC

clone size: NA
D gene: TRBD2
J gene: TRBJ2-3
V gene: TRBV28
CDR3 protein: CASSFTSGRTDTQYF
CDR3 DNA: TGTGCCAGCAGTTTTACTAGCGGACGCACAGATACGCAGTATTTT

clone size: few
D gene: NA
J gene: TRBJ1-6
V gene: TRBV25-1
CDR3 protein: CASSNPTGSSPLHF
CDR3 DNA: TGTGCCAGCAGTAACCCAACCGGGAGTTCACCCCTCCACTTT

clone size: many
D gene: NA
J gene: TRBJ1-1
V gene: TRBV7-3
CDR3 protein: CASSRGMVDTEAFF
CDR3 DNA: TGTGCCAGCAGCCGGGGGATGGTGGACACTGAAGCTTTCTTT

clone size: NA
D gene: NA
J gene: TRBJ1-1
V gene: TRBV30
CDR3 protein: CAWMEAEAFF
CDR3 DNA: TGTGCCTGGATGGAGGCTGAAGCTTTCTTT

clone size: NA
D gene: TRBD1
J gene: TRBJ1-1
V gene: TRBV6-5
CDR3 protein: CATPDRGTEAFF
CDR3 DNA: TGTGCCACCCCGGACAGGGGCACTGAAGCTTTCTTT

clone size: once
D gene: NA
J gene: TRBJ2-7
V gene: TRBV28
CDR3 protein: CASSLLTGVRYEQYF
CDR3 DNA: TGTGCCAGCAGTTTATTAACAGGAGTCCGCTACGAGCAGTACTTC

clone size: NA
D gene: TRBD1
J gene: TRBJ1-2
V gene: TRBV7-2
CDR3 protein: CASTFRRTGGAGDGYTF
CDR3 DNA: TGTGCCAGCACCTTTAGGAGGACAGGGGGCGCGGGGGATGGCTACACCTTC

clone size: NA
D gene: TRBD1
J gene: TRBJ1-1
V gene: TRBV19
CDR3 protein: CASKRDREGTEAFF
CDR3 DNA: TGTGCCAGTAAACGGGACAGGGAGGGCACTGAAGCTTTCTTT

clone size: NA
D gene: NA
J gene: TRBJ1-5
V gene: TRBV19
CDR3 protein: CASRDNINQPQHF
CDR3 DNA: TGTGCCAGCAGGGACAACATCAATCAGCCCCAGCATTTT

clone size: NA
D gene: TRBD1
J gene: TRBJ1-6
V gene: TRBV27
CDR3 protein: CASSLREPGQRYSSYNSPLHF
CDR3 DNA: TGTGCCAGCAGTTTACGGGAACCGGGACAGCGATATAGCTCCTATAATTCACCCCTCCACTTT

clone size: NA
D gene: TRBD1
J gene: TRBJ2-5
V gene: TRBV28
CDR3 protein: CASRPNRDRGKQTQYF
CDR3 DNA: TGTGCCAGCAGACCGAATCGGGACAGGGGCAAACAGACCCAGTACTTC

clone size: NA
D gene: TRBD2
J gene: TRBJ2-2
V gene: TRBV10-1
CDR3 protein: CASRESGRNTGELFF
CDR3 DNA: TGCGCCAGCAGGGAGAGCGGGAGGAACACCGGGGAGCTGTTTTTT

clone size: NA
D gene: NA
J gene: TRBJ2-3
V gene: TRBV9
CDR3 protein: CASSVMSWGPMLRSTQYF
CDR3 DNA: TGTGCCAGCAGCGTAATGAGCTGGGGCCCTATGTTGAGGAGCACGCAGTATTTT

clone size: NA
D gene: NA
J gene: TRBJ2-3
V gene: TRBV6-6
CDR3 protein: CASQGGTDTQYF
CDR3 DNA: TGTGCCAGCCAAGGAGGCACAGATACGCAGTATTTT

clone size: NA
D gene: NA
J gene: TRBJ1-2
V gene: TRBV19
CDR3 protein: CASSRQGSNYGYTF
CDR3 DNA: TGTGCCAGTAGTAGGCAGGGGTCTAACTATGGCTACACCTTC

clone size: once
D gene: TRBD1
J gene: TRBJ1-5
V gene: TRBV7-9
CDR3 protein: CASSLGQGRSNQPQHF
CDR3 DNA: TGTGCCAGCAGCCTCGGACAGGGGAGAAGCAATCAGCCCCAGCATTTT

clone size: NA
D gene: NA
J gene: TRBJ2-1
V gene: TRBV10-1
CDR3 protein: CASSDRWNEQFF
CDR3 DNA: TGCGCCAGCAGTGATCGGTGGAATGAGCAGTTCTTC

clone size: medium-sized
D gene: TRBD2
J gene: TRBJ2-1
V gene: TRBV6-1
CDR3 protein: CAILLAGGYNEQFF
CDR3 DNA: TGTGCCATACTCCTAGCGGGAGGATACAATGAGCAGTTCTTC

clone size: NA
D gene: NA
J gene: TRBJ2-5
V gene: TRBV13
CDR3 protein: CASMIRGGETQYF
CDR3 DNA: TGTGCCAGCATGATTAGGGGAGGAGAGACCCAGTACTTC

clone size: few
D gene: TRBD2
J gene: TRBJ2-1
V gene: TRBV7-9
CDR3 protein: CASVLAGEYNEQFF
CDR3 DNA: TGTGCCAGCGTCCTAGCGGGAGAGTACAATGAGCAGTTCTTC